Listed here is a single T cell receptor beta chain. In the authors' methods: Amplification from reference gene primers served as the basis for estimated nucleated cell counts. The protocol was immunoSEQ multiplex PCR, while the TCRdb copy is restricted to in-frame clones and leaves out a portion. Clone size and the V and J calls come from that table; the DNA yielded D and trimming. The sample contains fewer than 100,000 clones, 84% of which appear only once. Germline V lookup: CDR1 MDHEN, CDR2 SYDVKM. The CDR3 has 14 amino acids. V was clipped by 5 bases and J by 7 bases; unmatched bases: 9. The sample belongs to a study of blood T cell repertoires in COVID-19. As for the study in general: Sites across the United States, Italy and Spain contributed samples from acute and convalescent COVID-19. PBMCs, B-cell-depleted T cells, or T cells were the source of the cDNA or gDNA that made up the material.

The clonotype originates from a woman in her fifties or sixties with acute or convalescent COVID-19. The sequenced material came from peripheral blood. The rearrangement joins TRBV28 to TRBJ2-7; 9 nucleotides match TRBD1. Here the CDR3 DNA reads TGTGCCAGCAGTGGACAGGGGCGCGGAGGAGAGCAGTACTTC. Its protein is CASSGQGRGGEQYF.